One sample yielded the 16 T cell receptor beta chains listed below, sequenced in a study of metastatic and nonmetastatic thyroid tumors. MiXCR reprocessed the PCR reads for TCRdb. The table shows about 27,000 clones, with roughly 15% occurring only once. No patient received treatment before thyroid surgery. The material sequenced was blood. These TCRs come from a male donor with papillary thyroid cancer or a benign thyroid nodule (not recorded which). Some clones in this sample may be carry-over from other donors' samples.

This clone was detected many times. The chain is built from TRBV7-2 and TRBJ2-7; 10 bases agree with TRBD2. This CDR3 is 13 amino acids long. CDR1 and CDR2 (germline): SGHTA, FQGNSA. Trimming cost V 7 bases and J 5 bases; bases outside gene matches: 5. CDR3 in amino acids: CASTRLAGNEQYF. DNA of the CDR3: TGTGCCAGCACCCGACTAGCGGGTAACGAGCAGTACTTC.

This clone was observed many times. The chain employs TRBV5-1 and TRBJ2-3; 7 bases map to TRBD2. V trimming: 0 bases; J trimming: 4 bases; junction bases outside the gene matches: 5. The germline CDR1 and CDR2 sequences are SGHRS and YFSETQ. The CDR3 length is 15 residues. CDR3 DNA sequence: TGCGCCAGCAGCTTGGCAACTAGCGTGGCAGATACGCAGTATTTT. Translation gives CASSLATSVADTQYF.

This clone was recorded many times. The chain recombines TRBV9 with TRBJ2-2, with 8 bases that match TRBD2. Looked up from germline, CDR1 is SGDLS and CDR2 is YYNGEE. With 3 bases clipped from V and 0 bases from J, the junction kept 4 bases outside the gene matches. This CDR3 contains 16 residues. The DNA for the CDR3 is TGTGCCAGCAGCGGTGGACTAGCTTCGAACACCGGGGAGCTGTTTTTT. It translates to CASSGGLASNTGELFF.

The gene calls are TRBV20-1 and TRBJ2-3; 10 bases are shared with TRBD1. V was pared by 3 bases and J by 2 bases, with 11 bases of the junction left unmatched. The CDR3 is 17 residues long. Germline V gives CDR1 DFQATT, CDR2 SNEGSKA (reference sequence). CDR3 protein: CSARGRRDRGFTDTQYF. The CDR3 nucleotides are TGCAGTGCTAGGGGCCGACGGGACAGGGGCTTCACAGATACGCAGTATTTT.

The sample holds many counts of this clone. The CDR3 spells CASSPPIFRGRDYGYTF. As DNA, the CDR3 is TGTGCCAGCTCACCACCGATCTTCAGGGGGAGAGACTATGGCTACACCTTC. V usage is TRBV18 and J usage is TRBJ1-2, with 7 bases aligning to TRBD1. Losses at the gene ends were 0 bases for V and 3 bases for J; bases not matched to a gene: 10. The germline gives CDR1 KGHSH, CDR2 LQKENI. This CDR3 contains 17 residues.

This clone was found many times. The chain combines TRBV5-6 with TRBJ2-1; 7 bases agree with TRBD2. This CDR3 spans 15 amino acids. V lost 1 base to trimming and J lost 5 bases; unmatched junction nucleotides: 6. CDR1 and CDR2 (germline): SGHDT, YYEEEE. This CDR3 is CASSLPAGVDNEQFF. Here the CDR3 DNA reads TGTGCCAGCAGCTTGCCCGCGGGGGTGGACAATGAGCAGTTCTTC.

This clone was seen at least ten times. The genes are TRBV9 and TRBJ2-3; no reliable D call. CDR3 size: 12 residues. Germline CDR1 reads SGDLS; CDR2 reads YYNGEE. V was trimmed by 0 bases and J by 5 bases, leaving 4 bases between them. The chain's CDR3 is CASSVGGDTQYF. The CDR3 region has the DNA TGTGCCAGCAGCGTAGGCGGAGATACGCAGTATTTT.

This clone occurred a few times. A clone one base away is much larger, so this may be a read error. The V gene is TRBV29-1, the J gene TRBJ2-1; D gene unclear. The germline V gene has CDR1 SQVTM and CDR2 ANQGSEA. This CDR3 has 13 residues. The V end was cut by 7 bases, the J end by 5 bases, with 15 bases between. CDR3: CSADSTLNNEQFF. CDR3 coding DNA: TGCAGCGCTGATTCGACTCTCAACAATGAGCAGTTCTTC.

Ten or more counts support this clone. The genes are TRBV2 and TRBJ1-6, with 7 bases identical to TRBD1. Trimming at V came to 6 bases and at J to 10 bases, leaving 6 bases not matched to a gene. The CDR3 consists of 13 residues. Germline V gene data show CDR1 as SNHLY and CDR2 as FYNNEI. The CDR3 DNA reads TGTGCCAGCAGCAGGGGGGGTGGATCACCCCTCCACTTT. Translating gives CASSRGGGSPLHF.

This clone came up many times. The chain links TRBV6-1 to TRBJ1-1; D is ambiguous. The CDR3 spans 11 residues. CDR1 and CDR2 from the germline V gene are MNHNS and SASEGT. V was shortened by 5 bases and J by 5 bases, with 6 bases between the two germline ends. The CDR3 DNA reads as TGTGCCAGCAGTCCAGGTACTGAAGCTTTCTTT. Its protein product is CASSPGTEAFF.

This clone was picked up many times. J is TRBJ2-1 and V is TRBV5-4, with D maybe TRBD1 (5 bases). The V end was cut by 4 bases, the J end by 6 bases, with 8 bases between. Germline V lookup: CDR1 SGHNT, CDR2 YYREEE (reference sequence). CDR3 length: 12 residues. The CDR3 here is CASSTDSNEQFF. The CDR3 coding sequence is TGTGCCAGCAGCACCGACAGCAATGAGCAGTTCTTC.

This chain uses TRBV20-1 with TRBJ2-5, with TRBD2 identical over 10 bases. From germline, CDR1 is DFQATT and CDR2 SNEGSKA (reference sequence). V trimming: 3 bases; J trimming: 5 bases; junction bases outside the gene matches: 6. The CDR3 totals 14 residues. In DNA form, the CDR3 reads TGCAGTGCTAGCCCTAGCGGGGGCCGGGAGACCCAGTACTTC. Protein product: CSASPSGGRETQYF.

This clone was counted ten times or more. The sample contains more than one DNA sequence encoding this CDR3. This chain connects TRBV7-6 to TRBJ2-1, with 15 bases lining up with TRBD2. V shed 5 bases and J 6 bases; nucleotides not matched to a gene: 8. Per germline, CDR1 SGHVS and CDR2 FNYEAQ. The CDR3 is 17 residues long. The CDR3 region has the DNA TGTGCCAGCAGCCCTTGGGTGGGACTAGCGGGAGGCAATGAGCAGTTCTTC. Its translation is CASSPWVGLAGGNEQFF.

Concerning this clone: An end of the junction differs from the germline gene, which may be a read error. J is TRBJ2-7 and V is TRBV20-1; TRBD2 matches at 11 bases. This CDR3 is built from 16 residues. The germline V gene encodes CDR1 DFQATT and CDR2 SNEGSKA (reference sequence). The CDR3 spells CSVRAYATSGGHEQYF. For the CDR3, the DNA is TGCAGTGTTAGAGCCTACGCAACTAGCGGGGGACACGAGCAGTACTTC.

This clone was counted at least ten times. The same CDR3 also results from other DNA sequences found in this sample. This chain connects TRBV5-4 to TRBJ1-1, with TRBD1 matching over 7 bases. V shed 0 bases and J 0 bases; nucleotides not matched to a gene: 5. The germline V gene has CDR1 SGHNT and CDR2 YYREEE (reference sequence). The CDR3 sequence is 16 residues long. The CDR3 loop reads CASSLGLGQMNTEAFF. CDR3 DNA: TGTGCCAGCAGCTTGGGATTGGGACAGATGAACACTGAAGCTTTCTTT.

This clone was seen repeatedly, ten times or more. This chain joins TRBV28 and TRBJ1-5; 8 nucleotides align to TRBD1. The J segment lost 4 bases and the V segment lost 8 bases, leaving 4 bases of the junction unmatched. The germline CDR1 and CDR2 sequences are MDHEN and SYDVKM. The CDR3 sequence is 13 residues long. CDR3 coding DNA: TGTGCCAGCTTCACAGGGGGTAATCAGCCCCAGCATTTT. It encodes CASFTGGNQPQHF.